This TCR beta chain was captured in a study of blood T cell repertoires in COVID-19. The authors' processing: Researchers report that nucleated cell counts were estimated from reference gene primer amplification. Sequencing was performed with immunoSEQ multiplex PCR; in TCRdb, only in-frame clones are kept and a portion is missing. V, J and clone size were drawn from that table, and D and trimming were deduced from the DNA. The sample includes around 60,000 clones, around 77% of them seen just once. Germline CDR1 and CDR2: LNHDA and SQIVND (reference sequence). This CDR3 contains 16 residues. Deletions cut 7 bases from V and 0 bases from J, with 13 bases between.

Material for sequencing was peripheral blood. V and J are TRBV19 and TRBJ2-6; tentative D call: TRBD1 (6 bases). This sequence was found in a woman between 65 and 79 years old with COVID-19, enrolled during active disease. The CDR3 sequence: CASNPGHRSGANVLTF. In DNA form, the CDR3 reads TGTGCCAGTAACCCGGGACACCGCTCTGGGGCCAACGTCCTGACTTTC.